Following are 26 T cell receptor beta chains from one sample sequenced in a study of cytotoxic CD8 clonotypes in ibrutinib-treated CLL. The table came from immunoSEQ multiplex PCR; TCRdb's copy has only in-frame clones and leaves some out. The data hold roughly 190,000 clones, with approximately 68% observed a single time. This specimen was PBMCs, taken after 24 months of ibrutinib treatment. The source of these receptors is a human donor with chronic lymphocytic leukemia.

The V call is TRBV5-1, the J call TRBJ2-7, with 12 positions matching TRBD2. J gave up 4 bases and V 4 bases, and 3 bases lay outside the gene matches. CDR1 and CDR2 from the germline V gene are SGHRS and YFSETQ. CDR3 length: 14 residues. Here the CDR3 DNA reads TGCGCCAGCAGCCGGACTAGCGGGACTTACGAGCAGTACTTC. This sequence encodes CASSRTSGTYEQYF. Full variable domain (rest looked up from reference TRBV5-1 and TRBJ2-7): KAGVTQTPRYLIKTRGQQVTLSCSPISGHRSVSWYQQTPGQGLQFLFEYFSETQRNKGNFPGRFSGRQFSNSRSEMNVSTLELGDSALYLCASSRTSGTYEQYFGPGTRLTVT.

This clone has just one count. The V and J genes are TRBV6-5 and TRBJ1-4, with D possibly matching TRBD1 (6 bases). Germline CDR1 reads MNHEY; CDR2 reads SVGAGI. This CDR3 has 14 amino acids. Trimming cost V 6 bases and J 8 bases, with 16 bases left between them. CDR3 nucleotide sequence: TGTGCCAGCAGACAGGGTTCTTCTTTCGAAAAACTGTTTTTT. It encodes CASRQGSSFEKLFF.

The V gene is TRBV27, the J gene TRBJ1-2; possibly TRBD1 for D (6 bases). Between the trimmed V and J ends, which lost 2 bases and 5 bases, there was a span of 9 bases. Germline lookup yields CDR1 MNHEY and CDR2 SMNVEV (reference sequence). This CDR3 comprises 13 residues. The CDR3 spells CASSLRQAYGYTF. For the CDR3, the DNA is TGTGCCAGCAGTTTAAGACAGGCGTATGGCTACACCTTC.

The DNA of the CDR3 is TGTGCCAGCAGTCCCCCGACTAGCGGGAGTAATGAGCAGTTCTTC. This codes for CASSPPTSGSNEQFF. The V gene is TRBV2, the J gene TRBJ2-1; 12 positions agree with TRBD2. From germline, CDR1 is SNHLY and CDR2 FYNNEI. The CDR3 sequence is 15 residues long. The V and J ends lost 5 bases and 7 bases, in that order; junction bases with no gene match: 6.

V and J are TRBV27 and TRBJ2-7; D uncertain. This CDR3 is built from 12 residues. V lost 5 bases to trimming and J lost 3 bases, with 8 bases between them. Looked up from germline, CDR1 is MNHEY and CDR2 is SMNVEV (reference sequence). CDR3 amino acids: CASSNTRYEQYF. CDR3 DNA sequence: TGTGCCAGCAGTAACACACGCTACGAGCAGTACTTC.

This clone was observed a handful of times. The chain employs TRBV5-8 and TRBJ1-2; D unclear. V was clipped by 5 bases and J by 3 bases, with 11 bases between them. The germline V gene has CDR1 SGHTS and CDR2 YDEGEE. The CDR3 extends over 13 amino acids. This CDR3 reads CASRTPGYYGYTF. For the CDR3, the DNA is TGTGCCAGCAGGACCCCAGGTTACTATGGCTACACCTTC.

In this sample, this clone turned up a few times. CDR3: CAIRISGSPDTQYF. The CDR3 DNA sequence: TGTGCCATCAGGATTAGCGGGAGCCCAGATACGCAGTATTTT. The chain uses TRBV10-3 and TRBJ2-3, with 9 bases aligning to TRBD2. The length of the CDR3 is 14 residues. Germline V gives CDR1 ENHRY, CDR2 SYGVKD. J lost 4 bases, V lost 6 bases, and 5 bases had no gene match.

This chain links TRBV5-1 with TRBJ1-4, with TRBD1 matching 9 bases. Germline CDR1 is SGHRS and CDR2 is YFSETQ. The trim removed 4 bases at V and 4 bases at J, leaving 8 bases unmatched. The CDR3 is made up of 16 amino acids. CDR3 in amino acids: CASSPRGGQGNEKLFF. CDR3 in DNA: TGCGCCAGCAGCCCCAGGGGGGGACAGGGTAATGAAAAACTGTTTTTT.

For the CDR3, the DNA is TGTGCCTGGAATTCGAGGGTTTCCTACGAGCAGTACTTC. Encoded protein: CAWNSRVSYEQYF. The V call is TRBV30, the J call TRBJ2-7; D is perhaps TRBD2 (5 bases). The length of the CDR3 is 13 residues. The V gene lost 4 bases and the J gene lost 1 base, with 11 bases spanning the gap. Germline V gene lookup returns CDR1 GTSNPN and CDR2 SVGIG (reference sequence).

This clone has only a few counts. The chain employs TRBV6-4 and TRBJ1-2; 7 nucleotides agree with TRBD1. This CDR3 has 15 amino acids. The ends lost 8 bases at V and 7 bases at J; junction bases unmatched: 16. Per germline, CDR1 MRHNA and CDR2 SNTAGT. The CDR3 here is CASSSMKGGLGGYTF. In DNA, the CDR3 is TGTGCCAGCTCCTCAATGAAAGGGGGCTTGGGTGGCTACACCTTC.

This clone has more than one count but fewer than ten. The V call is TRBV4-3, the J call TRBJ2-7; TRBD1 matches 11 bases. The CDR3 is made up of 18 amino acids. The V and J ends lost 0 bases and 2 bases, in that order; junction bases with no gene match: 9. Germline V gene lookup returns CDR1 LGHNA and CDR2 YSLEER. This CDR3 is CASSQDPSGQGVAYEQYF. The CDR3 nucleotides are TGCGCCAGCAGCCAAGATCCCTCGGGACAGGGGGTGGCCTACGAGCAGTACTTC.

The table lists this clone with a few counts. This chain joins TRBV11-2 and TRBJ1-2; TRBD1 might be the D (6 bases). CDR3 length: 12 residues. In germline, CDR1 is SGHAT, CDR2 FQNNGV. The V and J ends lost 5 bases and 10 bases respectively, with 14 bases between them. The DNA of the CDR3 is TGTGCCAGCAGCCCAGGGGCGACAGACTACACCTTC. Translated, it gives CASSPGATDYTF. The complete variable domain, with remaining parts taken from reference TRBV11-2 and TRBJ1-2, reads EAGVAQSPRYKIIEKRQSVAFWCNPISGHATLYWYQQILGQGPKLLIQFQNNGVVDDSQLPKDRFSAERLKGVDSTLKIQPAKLEDSAVYLCASSPGATDYTFGSGTRLTVV.

This clone was detected a few times. The chain employs TRBV4-3 and TRBJ1-5; no reliable D call. The CDR3 covers 13 residues. The V end was cut by 0 bases, the J end by 6 bases, with 6 bases between. The germline gives CDR1 LGHNA, CDR2 YSLEER. The CDR3 spells CASSQEIGQPQHF. In DNA, the CDR3 is TGCGCCAGCAGCCAAGAGATTGGTCAGCCCCAGCATTTT.

J is TRBJ1-2 and V is TRBV4-1, with unresolved D. The CDR3 length is 14 residues. Germline V CDR1 and CDR2: MGHRA, YSYEKL. With 0 bases removed from V and 8 bases from J, the gap between germline ends came to 13 bases. CDR3 sequence reads: CASSQDGKAPGYTF. In DNA form, the CDR3 reads TGCGCCAGCAGCCAAGACGGCAAGGCCCCGGGCTACACCTTC.

The chain couples TRBV14 to TRBJ2-5, with D perhaps TRBD2 (5 bases). CDR1 is SGHDN, CDR2 FVKESK, per germline. The CDR3 consists of 14 residues. V lost 2 bases to trimming and J lost 5 bases, with 12 bases between them. The CDR3 bases are TGTGCCAGCAGCCAACGAGGGATCATGGAGACCCAGTACTTC. Translation gives CASSQRGIMETQYF.

V usage is TRBV27 and J usage is TRBJ2-7; the D is unclear. V was cut by 3 bases and J by 7 bases, with 19 bases left in between. Germline V lookup: CDR1 MNHEY, CDR2 SMNVEV (reference sequence). The CDR3 extends over 15 amino acids. The CDR3, as DNA: TGTGCCAGCAGTTTGATAAGGCAAAATACGAGGGAGCAGTACTTC. Residues: CASSLIRQNTREQYF.

The chain joins TRBV4-3 to TRBJ2-2; 8 bases align to TRBD1. The CDR3 length is 18 residues. The junction had 12 bases not matched to a gene; V was cut back by 1 base and J by 5 bases. Per the germline V gene, CDR1 is LGHNA and CDR2 is YSLEER. Written as DNA, the CDR3 is TGCGCCAGCAGCCAAGTGTCCCGGACAGGGAGATTTACCGGGGAGCTGTTTTTT. Protein: CASSQVSRTGRFTGELFF.

The chain has TRBV29-1 and TRBJ2-7; TRBD2 is a possible D gene (6 bases). V dropped 6 bases and J dropped 2 bases, with 14 bases sitting between them. The CDR3 covers 13 residues. The germline gives CDR1 SQVTM, CDR2 ANQGSEA. The CDR3 DNA follows: TGCAGCGTCCCGGGACTCCTGACCTACGAGCAGTACTTC. It yields the protein CSVPGLLTYEQYF.

The sample holds one count of this clone. The rearrangement links TRBV19 to TRBJ2-1, with 13 bases aligning to TRBD2. CDR3 length equals 15 residues. J lost 4 bases, V lost 4 bases, and 1 base had no gene match. CDR1 is LNHDA and CDR2 is SQIVND in the germline V gene (reference sequence). CDR3 nucleotide sequence: TGTGCCAGTAGTACGGGACTAGCGGGATACAATGAGCAGTTCTTC. Its protein product is CASSTGLAGYNEQFF.

This clone was seen a few times. The genes are TRBV5-1 and TRBJ2-1, with D perhaps matching TRBD2 (5 bases). Germline loops: CDR1 SGHRS, CDR2 YFSETQ. CDR3 length: 15 residues. Deletions cut 4 bases from V and 7 bases from J, with 18 bases between. CDR3 in DNA: TGCGCCAGCAGCCAAAGGGAGTTATTGGGGAATGAGCAGTTCTTC. Protein: CASSQRELLGNEQFF. The variable domain in full, with the rest retrieved from reference TRBV5-1 and TRBJ2-1, is KAGVTQTPRYLIKTRGQQVTLSCSPISGHRSVSWYQQTPGQGLQFLFEYFSETQRNKGNFPGRFSGRQFSNSRSEMNVSTLELGDSALYLCASSQRELLGNEQFFGPGTRLTVL.

J is TRBJ1-2 and V is TRBV18, with D possibly TRBD1 on 5 matching bases. This CDR3 has 13 residues. Germline loops: CDR1 KGHSH, CDR2 LQKENI. V dropped 3 bases and J dropped 2 bases, with 7 bases sitting between them. The CDR3: CASSPGGNYGYTF. CDR3 DNA: TGTGCCAGCTCACCGGGGGGGAACTATGGCTACACCTTC.

This clone occurred a few times. V is TRBV27 and J is TRBJ2-7, with 8 positions matching TRBD1. The CDR3 is made up of 15 amino acids. The germline CDR1 and CDR2 sequences are MNHEY and SMNVEV (reference sequence). J gave up 2 bases and V 5 bases, and 8 bases lay outside the gene matches. CDR3 sequence (DNA): TGTGCCAGCAGTGCAACAGGGGGGCTCGCCTACGAGCAGTACTTC. Protein sequence: CASSATGGLAYEQYF.

The chain couples TRBV6-6 to TRBJ2-7; 13 bases are shared with TRBD2. Trimming took 2 bases from V and 11 from J; bases not matched to a gene: 9. The CDR3 is made up of 15 amino acids. Germline lookup yields CDR1 MNHNY and CDR2 SVGAGI (reference sequence). The CDR3 here is CASSYGTSGDLGEYF. CDR3 sequence (DNA): TGTGCCAGCAGTTACGGGACTAGCGGGGACCTTGGGGAGTACTTC.

This clone has only one observation. The J gene is TRBJ1-1, the V gene TRBV19; TRBD1 might be the D (5 bases). Trimming took off 5 bases at V and 4 bases at J, with 11 bases between the two ends. This CDR3 region has 13 residues. Germline loops: CDR1 LNHDA, CDR2 SQIVND (reference sequence). The DNA of the CDR3 is TGTGCCAGTAGTGCAGGGAGGGCCACTGAAGCTTTCTTT. It is translated as CASSAGRATEAFF. The variable domain in full, with the rest retrieved from reference TRBV19 and TRBJ1-1, is DGGITQSPKYLFRKEGQNVTLSCEQNLNHDAMYWYRQDPGQGLRLIYYSQIVNDFQKGDIAEGYSVSREKKESFPLTVTSAQKNPTAFYLCASSAGRATEAFFGQGTRLTVV.

This chain links TRBV11-3 with TRBJ1-2, with D unclear. The CDR3 runs to 13 residues. Germline CDR1 and CDR2: SGHNT and YENEEA. The V end lost 1 base, the J end lost 8 bases, and 11 bases lay between the germline ends. The chain's CDR3 is CASSLGAGRGYTF. Written as DNA, the CDR3 is TGTGCCAGCAGCTTAGGCGCCGGCAGGGGCTACACCTTC.

This clone was seen a few times. The J gene is TRBJ1-1, the V gene TRBV7-2; no firm D call. The CDR3 covers 12 residues. Germline lookup yields CDR1 SGHTA and CDR2 FQGNSA. V lost 5 bases and J 11 bases, leaving 15 bases between the germline ends. The CDR3 region has the DNA TGTGCCAGCAGCACACTCGGTTATGCGGCTTTCTTT. This sequence encodes CASSTLGYAAFF.